This T cell receptor beta chain was obtained from a study of shared clonotypes between healthy human individuals. Whole-study results and caveats: Blood was the only sampled material, and tissue repertoires likely differ.

CDR1 is KGHSH and CDR2 is LQKENI in the germline V gene. Trimming stripped 3 bases from V and 1 base from J, with 7 bases between. CDR3 length: 13 residues. Data came from immunoSEQ multiplex PCR; TCRdb stores just in-frame clones and leaves some out. The table lists 900,000 to 1,200,000 clones, 75% to 80% of them singletons. As to this clone: What it binds is unknown.

Partitioning of CD4+ cells yielded a CD45RA+ naive subset and a CD45RA-negative memory subset. The source material was memory CD4+ T cells from PBMCs. Noted subset: CD45RA-negative fraction. The chain recombines TRBV18 with TRBJ2-7; the D is unclear. The sequence derives from a young man in good health. Some clones in this sample may be carry-over from other donors' samples. The CDR3 loop reads CASSPQESYEQYF. In DNA form, the CDR3 reads TGTGCCAGCTCACCGCAGGAGTCCTACGAGCAGTACTTC.